The source of this T cell receptor (beta chain) is a study of glioma-infiltrating T cells after dendritic cell vaccination. On this clone: Its antigen is still unknown.

Up to about 2 ug genomic DNA was used for TCRB CDR3 amplification. Repertoires were generated with immunoSEQ multiplex PCR, while TCRdb's copy carries only in-frame clones and drops some. The sample consists of about 82,000 clones, about 90% of them appearing once. The study's findings and limits: Longer survival after dendritic cell vaccination followed higher pretreatment TIL content.

The sequencing used blood, collected before dendritic cell vaccination. The TCR sequence derives from a human donor with glioblastoma.

CDR3 in amino acids: CASSARGLPGQGAINTGELFF. The CDR3 DNA sequence: TGCGCCAGCAGTGCCAGGGGCCTCCCGGGACAGGGGGCTATTAACACCGGGGAGCTGTTTTTT. The V and J genes are TRBV10-1 and TRBJ2-2; 12 positions agree with TRBD1. The germline gives CDR1 WNHNN, CDR2 SYGVQD (reference sequence). Losses at the gene ends were 4 bases for V and 2 bases for J; bases not matched to a gene: 17. This CDR3 is 21 amino acids long.